These 12 T cell receptor beta chains were sequenced from one sample in a study of CD8+ T cells in alopecia areata. Treatment noted: oral pan-JAK inhibitor, 5-10 mg twice daily. RNA, once extracted, was reverse transcribed into cDNA for use as the sequencing template. TCRdb's table, derived via immunoSEQ multiplex PCR, lists solely in-frame clones and lacks some. The table records some 190,000 clones, 60% of them present only once. Sequencing used CD4+ T cells sorted from blood, obtained at week 24, from a patient treated with tofacitinib. Receptors were obtained from a human donor with alopecia areata.

The chain employs TRBV27 and TRBJ2-3; no clear D gene. Looked up from germline, CDR1 is MNHEY and CDR2 is SMNVEV (reference sequence). This CDR3 contains 15 residues. Trimming pared 6 bases from V and 0 bases from J, leaving 13 bases between. Here the CDR3 reads CASSPLLDSTDTQYF. CDR3 DNA sequence: TGTGCCAGCAGCCCGCTTTTAGACAGCACAGATACGCAGTATTTT.

V gene TRBV9 combines with J gene TRBJ1-4, with D perhaps TRBD1 (6 bases). The CDR3 is 16 residues long. The V end lost 0 bases, the J end lost 8 bases, and 17 bases lay between the germline ends. From germline, CDR1 is SGDLS and CDR2 YYNGEE. The DNA for the CDR3 is TGTGCCAGCAGCGTAGCCTCGGGGGCCCAGGGAGAAAAACTGTTTTTT. Translated, it gives CASSVASGAQGEKLFF.

CDR3 in DNA: TGCGCCAGCAGCCAAGATCTCACAGGGAACTATAATTCACCCCTCCACTTT. It encodes CASSQDLTGNYNSPLHF. The rearrangement joins TRBV4-3 to TRBJ1-6; D is perhaps TRBD1 (6 bases). The germline V and J ends were trimmed by 0 bases and 3 bases, with 12 bases remaining between them. The CDR3 has 17 residues. The V gene's germline CDR1 is LGHNA and CDR2 YSLEER.

This chain links TRBV29-1 with TRBJ2-5; weak D call: TRBD2 (6 bases). CDR1 and CDR2 (germline): SQVTM, ANQGSEA. Trimming took 5 bases from V and 1 from J, leaving 14 bases between them. The CDR3 runs 14 residues. CDR3 region: CSVSFGGVQETQYF. The CDR3 nucleotides read TGCAGCGTTTCGTTTGGAGGGGTCCAAGAGACCCAGTACTTC.

This chain joins TRBV9 and TRBJ2-3; 11 bases fit TRBD2. There are 15 residues in the CDR3. The V gene end was trimmed by 0 bases and the J gene end by 4 bases; junction bases not matched to a gene: 1. Germline loops: CDR1 SGDLS, CDR2 YYNGEE. The CDR3, as DNA: TGTGCCAGCAGCGTAGTAGCGGGGGGGCCAGATACGCAGTATTTT. This gives the protein CASSVVAGGPDTQYF.

The V gene is TRBV11-1, the J gene TRBJ1-5; unclear D gene. Trimming removed 5 bases at V and 4 bases at J, with 12 bases between. The CDR3 extends over 14 amino acids. The germline V gene has CDR1 SGHAT and CDR2 FQDESV (reference sequence). In nucleotides, the CDR3 is TGTGCCAGCAGCCACGTTATCCGGAATCAGCCCCAGCATTTT. Translation: CASSHVIRNQPQHF. Combining the CDR3 with reference TRBV11-1 and TRBJ1-5 gives the whole variable domain EAEVAQSPRYKITEKSQAVAFWCDPISGHATLYWYRQILGQGPELLVQFQDESVVDDSQLPKDRFSAERLKGVDSTLKIQPAELGDSAMYLCASSHVIRNQPQHFGDGTRLSIL.

The chain links TRBV30 to TRBJ1-6; tentative D call: TRBD1 (6 bases). Germline assignment: CDR1 GTSNPN and CDR2 SVGIG (reference sequence). The CDR3 totals 14 residues. V gave up 2 bases and J gave up 10 bases, with 15 bases separating them. CDR3 coding DNA: TGTGCCTGGAGTAAGGGGGGTCCGCAATCACCCCTCCACTTT. Its protein is CAWSKGGPQSPLHF.

V is TRBV6-6 and J is TRBJ2-1, with unresolved D. The CDR3 is made up of 12 amino acids. CDR1 is MNHNY and CDR2 is SVGAGI in the germline V gene (reference sequence). The ends were cut back, 6 bases at V and 4 bases at J, with 7 bases in the middle. CDR3 coding DNA: TGTGCCAGCAGCCCCCAATACAATGAGCAGTTCTTC. The encoded protein is CASSPQYNEQFF.

This clone was found a few times. The chain joins TRBV29-1 to TRBJ2-5; D gene ambiguous. V lost 4 bases and J lost 1, with 10 bases in between. This CDR3 has 13 residues. Germline CDR1 reads SQVTM; CDR2 reads ANQGSEA. The CDR3 sequence is CSVALSAQETQYF. CDR3 nucleotide sequence: TGCAGCGTTGCTCTAAGCGCCCAAGAGACCCAGTACTTC.

In its sample, this clone was seen a few times. The DNA of the CDR3 is TGTGCCTGGAACAGGGGGGGTCAGCCCCAGCATTTT. Translated: CAWNRGGQPQHF. V usage is TRBV30 and J usage is TRBJ1-5, with TRBD1 matching over 8 bases. Losses at the gene ends were 4 bases for V and 6 bases for J; bases not matched to a gene: 2. CDR1 GTSNPN and CDR2 SVGIG come from the germline V gene (reference sequence). The CDR3 has 12 amino acids.

This rearrangement joins TRBV2 to TRBJ2-1; 7 bases line up with TRBD1. The CDR3 is 16 amino acids. From germline, CDR1 is SNHLY and CDR2 FYNNEI. With V trimmed by 6 bases and J by 5 bases, 13 bases remained unmatched. CDR3 sequence reads: CASRTGDSNLNNEQFF. The CDR3 region has the DNA TGTGCCAGCAGGACCGGGGACAGCAACTTAAACAATGAGCAGTTCTTC.

The chain couples TRBV14 to TRBJ1-6; no firm D call. V was clipped by 5 bases and J by 7 bases, with 9 bases between them. The V gene's germline CDR1 is SGHDN and CDR2 FVKESK. This CDR3 region has 13 residues. CDR3 DNA sequence: TGTGCCAGCAGCTTACAGTCAAATTCACCCCTCCACTTT. Translation: CASSLQSNSPLHF.